This TCR beta chain was obtained from a study of shared T cell receptors in the human thymus. Germline CDR1 SGHRS, CDR2 YFSETQ. V was clipped by 1 base and J by 2 bases; unmatched bases: 5. The CDR3 contains 15 residues. Libraries were prepared by immunoSEQ multiplex PCR; TCRdb keeps only in-frame clonotypes and omits some of them. Among 450,000 to 650,000 clones listed, 70% to 80% were seen once. The same specimen was also included in a second study, on human thymus T cells. That paper adds: Thymus pieces cut out during corrective heart surgery were the tissue that was used.

The clonotype comes from a boy younger than two with a congenital heart defect. Material: thymocytes. The V and J genes are TRBV5-1 and TRBJ1-2, with 7 bases that match TRBD1. CDR3 DNA: TGCGCCAGCAGCTTGAACAGGGGTAAGAACTATGGCTACACCTTC. Encoded protein: CASSLNRGKNYGYTF. The whole variable domain, filled in from reference TRBV5-1 and TRBJ1-2, reads KAGVTQTPRYLIKTRGQQVTLSCSPISGHRSVSWYQQTPGQGLQFLFEYFSETQRNKGNFPGRFSGRQFSNSRSEMNVSTLELGDSALYLCASSLNRGKNYGYTFGSGTRLTVV.